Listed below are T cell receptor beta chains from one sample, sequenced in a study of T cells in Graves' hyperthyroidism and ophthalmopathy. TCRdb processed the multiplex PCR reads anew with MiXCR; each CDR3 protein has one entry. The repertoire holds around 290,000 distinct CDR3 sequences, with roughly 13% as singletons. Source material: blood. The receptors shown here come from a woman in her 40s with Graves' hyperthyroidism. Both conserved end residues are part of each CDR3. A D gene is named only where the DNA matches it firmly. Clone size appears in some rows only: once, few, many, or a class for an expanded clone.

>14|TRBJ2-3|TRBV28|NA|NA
CASSLVQLTGTQYF
TGTGCCAGCAGTTTGGTCCAGCTCACAGGTACGCAGTATTTT
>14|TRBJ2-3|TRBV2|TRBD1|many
CASSLDRVPDTQYF
TGTGCCAGCAGCCTCGACAGGGTCCCAGATACGCAGTATTTT
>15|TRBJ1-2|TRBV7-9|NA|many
CASSPPVGGVYGYTF
TGTGCCAGCAGCCCTCCCGTGGGAGGGGTTTATGGCTACACCTTC
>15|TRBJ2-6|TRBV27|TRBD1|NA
CASGGQGTGANVLTF
TGTGCCAGCGGGGGACAGGGGACTGGGGCCAACGTCCTGACTTTC
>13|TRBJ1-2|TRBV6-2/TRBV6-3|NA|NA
CVSSYSQFYGYTF
TGTGTCAGCAGTTACAGTCAGTTCTATGGCTACACCTTC
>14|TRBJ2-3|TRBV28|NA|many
CASSLKAGTDTQYF
TGTGCCAGCAGTTTAAAGGCTGGCACAGATACGCAGTATTTT
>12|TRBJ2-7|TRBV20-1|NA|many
CSARRGNYEQYF
TGCAGTGCTAGACGGGGAAACTACGAGCAGTACTTC
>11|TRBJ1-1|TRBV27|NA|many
CASSFGGDAFF
TGTGCCAGCAGTTTTGGAGGGGACGCTTTCTTT
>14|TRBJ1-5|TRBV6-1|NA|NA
CASRGLGNNQPQHF
TGTGCCAGCAGAGGACTCGGGAACAATCAGCCCCAGCATTTT
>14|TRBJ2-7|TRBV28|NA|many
CASSLGQAAGEQYF
TGTGCCAGCAGTTTAGGGCAGGCGGCGGGCGAGCAGTACTTC
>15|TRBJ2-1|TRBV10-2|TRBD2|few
CASTQTSGRAGEQFF
TGCGCCAGCACTCAGACTAGCGGGAGGGCCGGTGAGCAGTTCTTC
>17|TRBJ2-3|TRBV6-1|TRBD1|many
CASTYIRDRGGTDTQYF
TGTGCCAGCACCTACATCCGAGACAGGGGTGGTACAGATACGCAGTATTTT
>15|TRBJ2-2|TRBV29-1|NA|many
CSAEVAGTLTGELFF
TGCAGCGCCGAGGTGGCCGGGACCCTCACCGGGGAGCTGTTTTTT
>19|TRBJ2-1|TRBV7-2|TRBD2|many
CASSPPGLAGLESYNEQFF
TGTGCCAGCAGCCCACCGGGACTAGCGGGACTCGAATCCTACAATGAGCAGTTCTTC
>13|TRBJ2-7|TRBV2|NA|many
CASSEVLDYEQYF
TGTGCCAGCAGTGAAGTCCTGGACTACGAGCAGTACTTC
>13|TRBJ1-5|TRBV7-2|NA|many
CASSYKGDQPQHF
TGTGCCAGCAGCTACAAAGGGGATCAGCCCCAGCATTTT
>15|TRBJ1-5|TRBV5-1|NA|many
CASSVEGYSNQPQHF
TGCGCCAGCAGCGTCGAGGGATATAGCAATCAGCCCCAGCATTTT
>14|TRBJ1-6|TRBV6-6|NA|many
CASSYRGKTSPLHF
TGTGCCAGCAGTTACAGGGGGAAGACTTCACCCCTCCACTTT
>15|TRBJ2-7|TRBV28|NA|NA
CASSPEAGGSYEQYF
TGTGCCAGCAGCCCTGAGGCAGGAGGCTCCTACGAGCAGTACTTC
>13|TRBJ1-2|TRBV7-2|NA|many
CASSPGTTYGYTF
TGTGCCAGCAGTCCGGGTACAACCTATGGCTACACCTTC
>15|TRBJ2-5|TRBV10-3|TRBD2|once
CAISESPSGQETQYF
TGTGCCATCAGTGAGTCGCCTAGCGGGCAAGAGACCCAGTACTTC
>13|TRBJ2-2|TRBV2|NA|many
CASSPRSSGELFF
TGTGCCAGCAGTCCCCGGAGTAGCGGGGAGCTGTTTTTT
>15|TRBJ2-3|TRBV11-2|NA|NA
CASSTRFLWADTQYF
TGTGCCAGCAGCACGCGCTTCCTGTGGGCAGATACGCAGTATTTT
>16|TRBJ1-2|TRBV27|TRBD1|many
CASSFRTGDLLGGYTF
TGTGCCAGCAGTTTCAGGACAGGGGACCTCCTGGGTGGCTACACCTTC
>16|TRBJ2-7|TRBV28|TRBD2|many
CASGSPRTSGSYEQYF
TGTGCCAGCGGGTCGCCCCGGACTAGCGGGAGTTACGAGCAGTACTTC
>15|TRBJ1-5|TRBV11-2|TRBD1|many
CASSLDRDRRQPQHF
TGTGCCAGCAGCTTAGATCGGGACAGGCGGCAGCCCCAGCATTTT
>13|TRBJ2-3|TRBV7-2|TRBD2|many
CASVRDYTDTQYF
TGTGCCAGCGTCCGGGACTACACAGATACGCAGTATTTT
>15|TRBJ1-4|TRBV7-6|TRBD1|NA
CASTLTGATNEKLFF
TGTGCCAGCACCCTAACAGGGGCAACTAATGAAAAACTGTTTTTT
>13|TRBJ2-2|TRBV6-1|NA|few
CASHVGGAGELFF
TGTGCCAGCCATGTGGGGGGCGCCGGGGAGCTGTTTTTT
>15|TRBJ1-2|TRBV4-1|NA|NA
CASSPLAQRPDGYTF
TGCGCCAGCAGCCCCCTGGCCCAGCGCCCGGATGGCTACACCTTC
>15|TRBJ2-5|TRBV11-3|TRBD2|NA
CASSLTSGSGETQYF
TGTGCCAGCAGCTTGACTAGCGGGAGCGGGGAGACCCAGTACTTC
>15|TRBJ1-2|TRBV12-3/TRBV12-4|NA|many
CASSHVRWSPYGYTF
TGTGCCAGCAGCCACGTAAGATGGTCGCCCTATGGCTACACCTTC
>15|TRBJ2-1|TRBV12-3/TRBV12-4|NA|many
CASSLIASSYNEQFF
TGTGCCAGCTCGCTCATAGCGAGCTCCTACAATGAGCAGTTCTTC
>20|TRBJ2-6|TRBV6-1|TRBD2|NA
CASSEFSRGGLGGGANVLTF
TGTGCCAGCAGTGAATTTAGTAGGGGCGGATTGGGAGGGGGGGCCAACGTCCTGACTTTC
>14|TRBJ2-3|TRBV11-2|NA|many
CASSRSRYTDTQYF
TGTGCCAGCAGCCGAAGCCGGTACACAGATACGCAGTATTTT
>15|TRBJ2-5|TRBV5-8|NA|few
CASSPQGTYQETQYF
TGTGCCAGCAGCCCCCAGGGGACCTACCAAGAGACCCAGTACTTC
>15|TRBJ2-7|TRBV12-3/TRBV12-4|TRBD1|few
CASSKPGQGWEEQYF
TGTGCCAGCAGCAAACCCGGACAGGGGTGGGAAGAGCAGTACTTC
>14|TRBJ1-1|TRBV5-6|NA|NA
CASSSWGTNTEAFF
TGTGCCAGCAGCTCGTGGGGGACGAACACTGAAGCTTTCTTT
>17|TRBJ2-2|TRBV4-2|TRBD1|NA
CASSQEWDRVPAGELFF
TGTGCCAGCAGCCAAGAATGGGACAGGGTACCCGCCGGGGAGCTGTTTTTT
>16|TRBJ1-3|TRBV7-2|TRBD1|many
CASSRYRGRTGNTIYF
TGTGCCAGCAGCCGATACAGGGGGCGGACTGGAAACACCATATATTTT
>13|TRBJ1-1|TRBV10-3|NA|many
CATARGTETEAFF
TGTGCCACCGCTCGCGGGACGGAAACTGAAGCTTTCTTT
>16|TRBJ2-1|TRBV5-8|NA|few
CASSLGTASSYNEQFF
TGTGCCAGCAGCTTGGGTACCGCGAGCTCCTACAATGAGCAGTTCTTC
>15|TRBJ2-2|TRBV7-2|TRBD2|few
CASRQAGGGTGELFF
TGTGCCAGCAGGCAAGCGGGAGGGGGGACCGGGGAGCTGTTTTTT
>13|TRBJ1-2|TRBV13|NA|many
CASSLGVHSRMTF
TGTGCCAGCAGCTTAGGGGTGCACAGCCGTATGACCTTC
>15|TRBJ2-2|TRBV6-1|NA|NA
CASSERAGSAGELFF
TGTGCCAGCAGTGAAAGGGCAGGGAGCGCCGGGGAGCTGTTTTTT
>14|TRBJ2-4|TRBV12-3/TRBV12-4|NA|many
CASSPYLSKNIQYF
TGTGCCAGCAGCCCCTATCTATCCAAAAACATTCAGTACTTC